This passage covers 23 T cell receptor beta chains from one sample sequenced in a study of T cells in Graves' hyperthyroidism and ophthalmopathy. There were TCR beta CDR3 regions amplified from RNA transcripts. Researchers ran a first-round RT-PCR on the TCR CDR3 using the HTBI primer set. Via MiXCR, TCRdb re-called the multiplex PCR reads, giving one row per CDR3 protein. The sample has roughly 38,000 distinct CDR3 sequences; around 50% are singletons. Input material: blood. These receptors originate from a woman in her 50s with Graves' hyperthyroidism that later progressed to Graves' ophthalmopathy.

This clonotype ranks as medium-sized. Here the CDR3 reads CAISEGFRYEQYF. The CDR3 coding sequence is TGTGCCATCAGTGAGGGGTTCCGCTACGAGCAGTACTTC. The rearrangement uses TRBV10-3 and TRBJ2-7; no clear D. V was trimmed by 2 bases and J by 3 bases, leaving 8 bases between them. Germline CDR1 ENHRY, CDR2 SYGVKD. The CDR3 runs to 13 residues.

The rearrangement links TRBV5-8 to TRBJ2-3, with 10 bases lining up with TRBD1. Germline trimming cut 3 bases from V and 4 bases from J; bases unmatched to any gene: 8. There are 16 residues in the CDR3. Germline V gene data show CDR1 as SGHTS and CDR2 as YDEGEE. The CDR3 protein is CASSSYRQGAADTQYF. In nucleotides, the CDR3 is TGTGCCAGCAGCTCCTACCGACAGGGGGCGGCAGATACGCAGTATTTT. The entire variable domain, with the rest obtained from reference TRBV5-8 and TRBJ2-3, is as follows: EAGVTQSPTHLIKTRGQQATLRCSPISGHTSVYWYQQALGLGLQFLLWYDEGEERNRGNFPPRFSGRQFPNYSSELNVNALELEDSALYLCASSSYRQGAADTQYFGPGTRLTVL.

Ten or more counts support this clonotype. The CDR3 is CSAAPRTGANTEAFF. The DNA of the CDR3 is TGCAGTGCGGCCCCCCGGACAGGGGCGAACACTGAAGCTTTCTTT. The genes are TRBV20-1 and TRBJ1-1; 9 bases are a match to TRBD1. The CDR3 runs 15 residues. Germline CDR1 is DFQATT and CDR2 is SNEGSKA (reference sequence). Unmatched junction bases numbered 9, after V lost 6 bases and J lost 1 base.

The chain joins TRBV2 to TRBJ2-5; D is uncertain. The ends were cut back, 6 bases at V and 5 bases at J, with 19 bases in the middle. The CDR3 spans 15 residues. Germline V CDR1 and CDR2: SNHLY, FYNNEI. The CDR3 nucleotides are TGTGCCAGCAGGATGAGGCCGCTATTTAGGGAGACCCAGTACTTC. Its protein product is CASRMRPLFRETQYF.

In its sample, this clonotype ranks as medium-sized. This rearrangement joins TRBV7-2 to TRBJ2-3; 7 bases line up with TRBD1. Unmatched junction bases numbered 10, after V lost 5 bases and J lost 2 bases. Germline V CDR1 and CDR2: SGHTA, FQGNSA. This CDR3 is 16 amino acids long. The CDR3 protein is CASSLNGQDSTDTQYF. The CDR3 DNA reads TGTGCCAGCAGCCTTAACGGACAGGATTCCACAGATACGCAGTATTTT.

V gene TRBV20-1 combines with J gene TRBJ2-7, with 10 bases lining up with TRBD2. This CDR3 has 16 residues. CDR1 and CDR2 (germline): DFQATT, SNEGSKA (reference sequence). After removal of 3 bases from V and 9 bases from J, the junction contained 17 bases not matched to a gene. The CDR3 nucleotides read TGCAGTGCTAGGGGACAATGGCTAGCGGGAGTACCTGGGCAGTACTTC. It encodes CSARGQWLAGVPGQYF.

As to this clonotype: An end of the junction differs from the germline gene, which may be a read error. The genes are TRBV25-1 and TRBJ1-2; TRBD1 matches 8 bases. The germline V gene has CDR1 MGHDK and CDR2 SYGVNS. The CDR3 runs 12 residues. DNA of the CDR3: TGCGCCAGCCACAAACAGGGGGGACGCTACACCTTC. Protein product: CASHKQGGRYTF.

In its sample, this clonotype is medium-sized. The chain employs TRBV5-6 and TRBJ1-2; TRBD1 agrees at 9 bases. The CDR3 is 16 residues long. Looked up from germline, CDR1 is SGHDT and CDR2 is YYEEEE. V shed 1 base, J shed 5 bases, and the junction held 9 bases outside the gene matches. The CDR3 coding sequence is TGTGCCAGCAGCTTGCTAAGTTGGGGACAGGGATATGGCTACACCTTC. It is translated as CASSLLSWGQGYGYTF.

As to this clonotype: The conserved phenylalanine or tryptophan is not found at the CDR3 terminus, so this likely reflects a read error. This chain uses TRBV29-1 with TRBJ1-5; 9 bases are shared with TRBD1. Germline loops: CDR1 SQVTM, CDR2 ANQGSEA. CDR3 length: 12 amino acids. The V gene end was trimmed by 5 bases and the J gene end by 10 bases; junction bases not matched to a gene: 6. In DNA form, the CDR3 reads TGCAGCGTTAAGGACAGGGGCCACCCCCAGCATTAT. It specifies CSVKDRGHPQHY.

The chain couples TRBV6-6 to TRBJ2-5; no reliable D call. V was clipped by 8 bases and J by 2 bases, with 15 bases between them. The CDR3 sequence is 14 residues long. Per germline, CDR1 MNHNY and CDR2 SVGAGI (reference sequence). The CDR3, as DNA: TGTGCCAGCGAGGCAGGATTCGGGCAAGAGACCCAGTACTTC. This codes for CASEAGFGQETQYF.

By sample share, this clonotype is medium-sized. The chain uses TRBV29-1 and TRBJ2-7; the D gene is possibly TRBD1 (6 bases). The germline gives CDR1 SQVTM, CDR2 ANQGSEA. The CDR3 runs 11 residues. Trimming cost V 6 bases and J 6 bases, with 12 bases left between them. The CDR3 DNA follows: TGCAGCGTCACGAGGGGGAGCGAGCAGTACTTC. Protein: CSVTRGSEQYF.

This chain connects TRBV29-1 to TRBJ1-2; D is unresolved. Trimming pared 4 bases from V and 3 bases from J, leaving 6 bases between. Germline values: CDR1 SQVTM, CDR2 ANQGSEA. The CDR3 extends over 11 amino acids. The CDR3 sequence: CSVGTDYGYTF. The CDR3 DNA reads as TGCAGCGTTGGAACGGACTATGGCTACACCTTC.

This clonotype ranks as medium-sized. This chain uses TRBV10-3 with TRBJ2-3, with D possibly matching TRBD1 (6 bases). This CDR3 spans 13 amino acids. Germline V gene lookup returns CDR1 ENHRY and CDR2 SYGVKD. The chain's CDR3 is CACRGAGTDTQYF. The CDR3 nucleotides read TGTGCATGCAGGGGTGCGGGCACAGATACGCAGTATTTT.

This clonotype was recorded many times. V usage is TRBV20-1 and J usage is TRBJ2-7; 8 bases align to TRBD2. CDR1 DFQATT and CDR2 SNEGSKA come from the germline V gene (reference sequence). The CDR3 has 14 residues. J gave up 2 bases and V 6 bases, and 9 bases lay outside the gene matches. CDR3 region: CSAESGSDPYEQYF. The CDR3 nucleotides are TGCAGTGCAGAGAGCGGGAGTGATCCCTACGAGCAGTACTTC.

This clonotype has at least ten counts. The rearrangement links TRBV6-1 to TRBJ2-7; TRBD2 aligns across 14 bases. The V gene's germline CDR1 is MNHNS and CDR2 SASEGT. The length of the CDR3 is 16 residues. V shed 2 bases and J 2 bases; nucleotides not matched to a gene: 2. The CDR3 bases are TGTGCCAGCAGTGAATCGACTAGCGGGAGGGCCTACGAGCAGTACTTC. Encoded protein: CASSESTSGRAYEQYF.

The CDR3 bases are TGTGCCGCGGGACCCTGGGGGGAGACCCAGTACTTC. Amino acid sequence: CAAGPWGETQYF. V gene TRBV19 combines with J gene TRBJ2-5; possible D gene TRBD2, 6 bases. Germline V gene lookup returns CDR1 LNHDA and CDR2 SQIVND (reference sequence). The CDR3 loop spans 12 amino acids. Trimming removed 11 bases at V and 5 bases at J, with 15 bases between.

This clonotype is termed medium-sized. The J gene is TRBJ2-7, the V gene TRBV7-8; D uncertain. Trimming removed 5 bases from V and 3 bases from J, with 14 bases in between. Per germline, CDR1 SGHVS and CDR2 FQNEAQ. This CDR3 spans 14 amino acids. The CDR3 coding sequence is TGTGCCAGCAGCCCCCGACGGATCCACTACGAGCAGTACTTC. Its translation is CASSPRRIHYEQYF.

There are many counts of this clonotype. The chain joins TRBV9 to TRBJ2-7; either TRBD1 or TRBD2 may fit D (5 bases each). CDR1 is SGDLS and CDR2 is YYNGEE in the germline V gene. The V end lost 4 bases, the J end lost 5 bases, and 16 bases lay between the germline ends. CDR3 size: 14 residues. CDR3 DNA sequence: TGTGCCAGCAGCATGGGACGGTTTTGGGACGAGCAGTACTTC. Protein sequence: CASSMGRFWDEQYF.

About this clonotype itself: Germline is not matched at one junction end, which may reflect a read error. The chain uses TRBV28 and TRBJ2-6; either TRBD1 or TRBD2 may supply D (6 bases each). This CDR3 contains 13 residues. Germline lookup yields CDR1 MDHEN and CDR2 SYDVKM. This CDR3 reads CASSLRGANVRTF. The CDR3 DNA sequence: TGTGCCAGCAGTTTAAGGGGGGCCAACGTCCGGACTTTC. The whole variable domain, filled in from reference TRBV28 and TRBJ2-6, reads DVKVTQSSRYLVKRTGEKVFLECVQDMDHENMFWYRQDPGLGLRLIYFSYDVKMKEKGDIPEGYSVSREKKERFSLILESASTNQTSMYLCASSLRGANVRTFGAGSRLTVL.

Notes on this clonotype: An end of the junction differs from the germline gene, which may be a read error. This chain joins TRBV19 and TRBJ1-5, with TRBD1 as a possible D gene (6 bases). The CDR3 contains 13 residues. The germline V gene encodes CDR1 LNHDA and CDR2 SQIVND (reference sequence). The CDR3 reads CASIGQGPQTQHF. The CDR3 DNA sequence: TGTGCCAGTATTGGGCAGGGGCCTCAGACCCAGCATTTT. The variable domain in full, completed from reference TRBV19 and TRBJ1-5, reads DGGITQSPKYLFRKEGQNVTLSCEQNLNHDAMYWYRQDPGQGLRLIYYSQIVNDFQKGDIAEGYSVSREKKESFPLTVTSAQKNPTAFYLCASIGQGPQTQHFGDGTRLSIL.

This clonotype was recorded many times. This sequence joins TRBV5-6 and TRBJ1-5, with 8 bases that match TRBD1. This CDR3 comprises 14 residues. With 5 bases clipped from V and 6 bases from J, the junction kept 7 bases outside the gene matches. Germline CDR1 and CDR2: SGHDT and YYEEEE. This CDR3 is CASSSRQGIQPQHF. The CDR3 nucleotides are TGTGCCAGCAGTTCCCGACAGGGGATTCAGCCCCAGCATTTT.

This clonotype was seen many times. J is TRBJ2-4 and V is TRBV10-3; 7 nucleotides match TRBD2. The CDR3 runs 15 residues. CDR1 ENHRY and CDR2 SYGVKD come from the germline V gene. V lost 4 bases to trimming and J lost 0 bases; unmatched junction nucleotides: 3. CDR3 residues: CAISGVAGAKNIQYF. Here the CDR3 DNA reads TGTGCCATCAGTGGGGTAGCGGGAGCCAAAAACATTCAGTACTTC.

This chain joins TRBV7-2 and TRBJ2-7; TRBD1 is a possible D gene (6 bases). This CDR3 has 13 amino acids. CDR1 is SGHTA, CDR2 FQGNSA, per germline. The ends were cut back, 5 bases at V and 3 bases at J, with 11 bases in the middle. The CDR3 loop is CASSRTAFYEQYF. Here the CDR3 DNA reads TGTGCCAGCAGCCGGACAGCCTTCTACGAGCAGTACTTC.